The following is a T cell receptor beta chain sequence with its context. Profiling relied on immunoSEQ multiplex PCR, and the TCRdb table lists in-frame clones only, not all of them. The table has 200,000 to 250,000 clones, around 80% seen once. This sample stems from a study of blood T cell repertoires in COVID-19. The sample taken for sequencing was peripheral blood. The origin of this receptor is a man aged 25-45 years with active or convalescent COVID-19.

The CDR3 DNA sequence: TGTGCCACCCTACGAGACAGGGGGGAGACCCAGTACTTC. This encodes CATLRDRGETQYF. The gene calls are TRBV6-5 and TRBJ2-5, with 9 bases that match TRBD1. The ends lost 10 bases at V and 5 bases at J; junction bases unmatched: 8. The CDR3 extends over 13 amino acids. Germline V gives CDR1 MNHEY, CDR2 SVGAGI.